Each of the 5 T cell receptor beta chains below was sequenced from the same sample in a study of blood T cell repertoires in COVID-19. Some clones are missing from TCRdb's copy, which holds only in-frame ones; the method was immunoSEQ multiplex PCR. The profile shows about 110,000 clones, 65% to 85% of them singletons. The sample comprised peripheral blood. These receptors all come from a man in his fifties or sixties with acute or convalescent COVID-19.

V usage is TRBV7-3 and J usage is TRBJ2-5; 7 bases match TRBD2. J lost 3 bases, V lost 5 bases, and 9 bases had no gene match. The CDR3 has 15 amino acids. CDR1 SGHTA and CDR2 FQGTGA come from the germline V gene. CDR3 residues: CASSREGLAEETQYF. DNA of the CDR3: TGTGCCAGCAGCAGAGAGGGTCTAGCGGAAGAGACCCAGTACTTC.

The chain employs TRBV2 and TRBJ2-1; 7 bases align to TRBD1. The CDR3 is made up of 15 amino acids. Trimming at V came to 6 bases and at J to 3 bases, leaving 8 bases not matched to a gene. Germline V gene data show CDR1 as SNHLY and CDR2 as FYNNEI. For the CDR3, the DNA is TGTGCCAGCAGAGGGGGCAGGGACATCTACAATGAGCAGTTCTTC. The encoded protein is CASRGGRDIYNEQFF. The variable domain in full, completed from reference TRBV2 and TRBJ2-1, reads EPEVTQTPSHQVTQMGQEVILRCVPISNHLYFYWYRQILGQKVEFLVSFYNNEISEKSEIFDDQFSVERPDGSNFTLKIRSTKLEDSAMYFCASRGGRDIYNEQFFGPGTRLTVL.

The gene calls are TRBV6-6 and TRBJ1-2; D is perhaps TRBD1 (6 bases). This CDR3 is built from 15 residues. Germline-derived CDR1 and CDR2 are MNHNY and SVGAGI (reference sequence). V was shortened by 0 bases and J by 2 bases, with 10 bases between the two germline ends. The DNA of the CDR3 is TGTGCCAGCAGTTACTCGGACAGTAGGAACTATGGCTACACCTTC. Protein sequence: CASSYSDSRNYGYTF.

This clone showed up many times. V gene TRBV13 combines with J gene TRBJ2-3, with 8 nucleotides matching TRBD2. CDR1 and CDR2 from the germline V gene are PRHDT and FYEKMQ (reference sequence). V was pared by 1 base and J by 6 bases, with 6 bases of the junction left unmatched. The CDR3 extends over 15 amino acids. CDR3 sequence reads: CASSLASGGFDTQYF. The CDR3 DNA sequence: TGTGCCAGCAGCTTAGCCAGCGGGGGTTTTGATACGCAGTATTTT. Full variable domain (rest looked up from reference TRBV13 and TRBJ2-3): AAGVIQSPRHLIKEKRETATLKCYPIPRHDTVYWYQQGPGQDPQFLISFYEKMQSDKGSIPDRFSAQQFSDYHSELNMSSLELGDSALYFCASSLASGGFDTQYFGPGTRLTVL.

This chain uses TRBV2 with TRBJ2-7; no reliable D call. CDR1 and CDR2 from the germline V gene are SNHLY and FYNNEI. Trimming removed 4 bases at V and 1 base at J, with 5 bases between. The CDR3 loop spans 12 amino acids. CDR3 nucleotides: TGTGCCAGCAGTGTTATGTCCTACGAGCAGTACGTC. Protein sequence: CASSVMSYEQYV.